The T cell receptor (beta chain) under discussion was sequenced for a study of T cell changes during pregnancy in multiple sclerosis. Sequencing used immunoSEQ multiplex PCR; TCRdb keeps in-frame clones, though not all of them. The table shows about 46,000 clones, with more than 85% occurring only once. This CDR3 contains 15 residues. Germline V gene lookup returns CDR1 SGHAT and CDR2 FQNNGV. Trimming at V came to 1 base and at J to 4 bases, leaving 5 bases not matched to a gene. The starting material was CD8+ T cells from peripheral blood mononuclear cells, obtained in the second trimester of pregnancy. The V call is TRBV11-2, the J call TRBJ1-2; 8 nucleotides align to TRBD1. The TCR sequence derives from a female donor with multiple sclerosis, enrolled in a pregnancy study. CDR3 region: CASSLGVGQAYGYTF. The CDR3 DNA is TGTGCCAGCAGCTTAGGAGTGGGACAGGCCTATGGCTACACCTTC.